This record looks at one T cell receptor beta chain sequence and its context. Its antigen is still unknown. Per-base quality was not reported, and no clone a single base away is much larger than it. The trim is 0 bases for V and 7 bases for J, with a gap of 15 bases between the germline ends. The CDR3 numbers 15 residues from cysteine through phenylalanine. Solely the CDR3 DNA is kept, with 45 bases framed from the first base. CDR1 and CDR2 are drawn from the germline V gene: LGHNA, YSLEER. The receptor library was made with the immunoSEQ multiplex PCR assay. For the multiplex PCR, a mixture combining 60 forward primers for TCR Vbeta segments and 13 reverse primers for TCR Jbeta segments was used. A multiplex PCR assay on genomic DNA amplified the CDR3 region of rearranged TCR beta genes. On the Illumina HiSeq System, the amplified TCR beta libraries were sequenced as 87-base-pair reads. The original methods were these. Across the 700 or so repertoires, a later analysis counted 80 million or so unique TCR beta chains, roughly 11 million of which were shared by at least two donors. To remove PCR and sequencing errors, raw reads were error-corrected and collapsed into unique sequences using a nearest-neighbor algorithm that merged closely related sequences. Alignment of CDR3 sequences to IMGT reference sequences was used to assign V, D and J gene segments. For a sequence to be retained, at least a six-nucleotide match to both a V gene segment and a J gene segment was required. A rearrangement counted as productive if the CDR3 had no stop codons and remained in frame with V and J, and every other rearrangement counted as non-productive. Following IMGT convention, CDR3 was defined as the stretch from the second conserved V-encoded cysteine to the conserved J-encoded phenylalanine. In an earlier analysis of around 570 of the donors, sequences lacking an unambiguous match to a single V gene segment were excluded. An earlier analysis of around 600 of the donors classified V segments as functional when productive rearrangements were above 56.7% and as segregating when the standard deviation between donors was above 5%. A statistical classification framework was developed to diagnose cytomegalovirus status using the catalog of TCR beta chain sequences. A later analysis assigned V and J genes by comparing TCR nucleotide sequences with IMGT/GENE-DB human TR gene sequences. The TCRdist pipeline was used in a later analysis to assign CDR3 sequences and most-parsimonious VDJ recombination scenarios. A later analysis defined each TCR beta chain by its CDR3 amino acid sequence plus V-gene family, and excluded reads lacking a unique V-gene family. In a later analysis, nearly 600 highly shared, low-generation-probability nucleotide sequences were removed to address suspected cross-contamination and a sequencing artifact. In a later analysis, a clonal expansion index for each public chain was calculated from normalized within-repertoire ranks of inferred template counts. In a later analysis, generation probabilities were computed using a VDJ recombination model fitted to out-of-frame rearrangements, and the results were checked against IGoR. Hypergeometric tests were used in a later analysis to score TCR-TCR, TCR-HLA and TCR-CMV co-occurrence, with a repertoire-size bias correction applied to the TCR pairs. False discovery rates were estimated in a later analysis by permuting HLA or CMV assignments 20 times. In a later analysis, co-occurring TCRs were grouped using DBSCAN, and TCRdist sequence similarity was added for clustering within HLA-allele-positive subsets. Co-occurrence clustering excluded repertoires with fewer than 30,000 or more than 120,000 public chains, plus five with anomalous nucleotide sharing. Sourced from immuneACCESS, this table was stored by TCRdb with only in-frame sequences that have V and J called. A share of the clones is absent; for the studies checked, an unresolved V gene accounts for under half, and the remainder has no known explanation. V and J calls and clone size are given by that table; D and trimming were obtained from the DNA. Across this sample there are 150,000 to 200,000 clones, with about four fifths seen only once. The ten largest clones add up to around 0.25% of the sample.

The data were taken from a study of cytomegalovirus exposure and HLA in healthy donors (dated by TCRdb to about 2017). Regarding the complete study: According to an earlier analysis of several hundred of the donors, about 179 million T cells yielded 117 million unique TCR beta sequences and 276 Gb of sequence data. Typing coverage varied by locus: about 620-630 donors for A, B, C, DRB1 and DQB1; roughly 500 for DQA1; approximately 570 for DPA1; under 490 for DPB1. Every repertoire in the discovery cohort had been generated on one and the same sequencing platform. To study patterns of TCR occurrence, a later analysis re-analyzed previously published TCR beta repertoires from more than 550 donors and added high-resolution HLA genotyping. The study profiled the T cell repertoires of 500 to 800 subjects by immunosequencing and related them to cytomegalovirus serostatus. Alongside the repertoire data, information on donor age, sex, ethnicity and CMV serostatus was compiled. Both class I and class II loci were covered by HLA typing, at four-digit resolution. A later genetic analysis took genome-wide SNP genotypes for about three fifths of the 666 donors and used that subset as a discovery cohort. Around 320 gigabases of sequencing data and approximately 85 million unique TCR sequences were included in an early release covering roughly 700 HLA-typed donors. Roughly 5 DR-DQ haplotypes were treated as single units for association and clustering because of strong linkage in the cohort. Besides the first cohort of 550 to 750 subjects, a separate validation cohort made up of 90 to 150 different subjects was used. Of the roughly 400 genotyped donors, 81% fell in the genetic ancestry cluster associated with self-reported Caucasian donors. Among roughly 400 genotyped donors of the cohort, an average of about 240,000 unique TCR beta nucleotide sequences were sequenced per donor, about a sixth of them non-productive. To predict cytomegalovirus infection status, the study combined high-throughput TCR immunosequencing, statistical association of individual TCRs with disease status, and machine learning. To decide whether each TCR beta V gene segment behaved as functional or pseudogenic, an earlier analysis of some 600 of the donors relied on high-throughput TCR beta sequencing. Rather than drawing on any new phenotypic data, the later analysis identified candidate immune exposures from TCR beta sequences and the way those sequences occurred across donors. The study aimed to test whether cataloging public T cell receptors could reveal signatures of past pathogen exposure. General findings and caveats noted by the study authors: Some IMGT-functional V segments, including TRBV6-2 and TRBV6-3, could not be told apart with the 87-base-pair reads, so those segments were excluded. Presence/absence analyses assumed roughly uniform sequencing depth across donors, an assumption that may not hold. In a later analysis, the rate of TCR association differed among HLA loci, with DRB1 alleles having the most associated TCRs and HLA-C alleles having the fewest. Most TCR sequences were seen in very few donors, while some public TCRs were found in many individuals. A later genetic analysis associated a missense DCLRE1C variant with V-gene and J-gene trimming of TCR beta chains, and an independent cohort replicated the association. According to the authors, the approach could potentially be generalized to other disease states and immunological phenotypes. Strong co-occurrence of HLA alleles, especially DR and DQ, made assigning TCR associations to individual alleles difficult. The cohort was sequenced for TCR beta chains only, and without alpha or paired-chain data the features that could be detected were limited. An earlier analysis of approximately 600 of the donors showed that most TCR beta V segments appeared in productive rearrangements either about 87% or about 30% of the time, which broadly matched IMGT annotations. Because counts were too low, seventeen rarely observed V segments, including chromosome 9 orphons, were left out of the earlier analysis of a few hundred of the donors. A cluster of highly shared sequence variants was judged likely to be a technical artifact of the sequencing pipeline. According to a later analysis, most CMV-associated TCR beta chains appeared to be HLA-restricted, and the HLA associations seemed to be driven largely by CMV exposure. Cytomegalovirus status was reported to be diagnosed by the classifier with high specificity and sensitivity in both the original and validation cohorts. Several of the top co-occurrence clusters appeared to be linked to parvovirus B19, influenza, CMV and Epstein-Barr virus, according to a later analysis. CMV serostatus was the only immune exposure information available for the cohort. Linkage disequilibrium might explain the correlated functional status among segregating V segments, but an unknown experimental factor could not be excluded. HLA typing was unavailable for some donors at each locus, so association tests used only the typed subset. A total of 164 TCR beta chains were listed by the study as associated with cytomegalovirus. A later genetic analysis reported fewer N-insertions in productive TCRs among donors in an Asian-associated ancestry cluster than the approximately 670-donor mean. Specific HLA alleles were associated with around 18,000 TCR beta sequences at a false discovery rate of 0.05 in a later analysis. A further reported finding was that TCR beta sequences accurately predicted the HLA-A and HLA-B alleles for most subjects in the first cohort. A later analysis found that HLA-associated TCR beta chains were more clonally expanded and had lower generation probabilities than equally common non-associated chains. In vitro tests confirmed that a few of the cytomegalovirus-associated TCR beta chains recognize cytomegalovirus antigens.

In total, approximately 690 healthy bone marrow donors made up the cohort. At the time of sampling, every cohort member was nominally healthy, though immune exposures that went unrecorded were likely present. The donor tested CMV seronegative and was one of the 352 seronegative cohort members. A peripheral blood sample was provided by each donor, and peripheral blood mononuclear cells were used for TCR beta sequencing. Genomic DNA extraction from the blood cell samples was performed with the Qiagen DNeasy Blood Extraction Kit. The sequencing sample was made of PBMCs. The source is a boy between 5 and 17 years old in good health and CMV-seronegative. The rearranged chain carries TRBV4-3 and TRBJ1-2, with no confidently assigned D gene. The CDR3 region: CASSQDLPGVGGYTF. The bases are TGCGCCAGCAGCCAAGACCTCCCGGGTGTTGGTGGCTACACCTTC.